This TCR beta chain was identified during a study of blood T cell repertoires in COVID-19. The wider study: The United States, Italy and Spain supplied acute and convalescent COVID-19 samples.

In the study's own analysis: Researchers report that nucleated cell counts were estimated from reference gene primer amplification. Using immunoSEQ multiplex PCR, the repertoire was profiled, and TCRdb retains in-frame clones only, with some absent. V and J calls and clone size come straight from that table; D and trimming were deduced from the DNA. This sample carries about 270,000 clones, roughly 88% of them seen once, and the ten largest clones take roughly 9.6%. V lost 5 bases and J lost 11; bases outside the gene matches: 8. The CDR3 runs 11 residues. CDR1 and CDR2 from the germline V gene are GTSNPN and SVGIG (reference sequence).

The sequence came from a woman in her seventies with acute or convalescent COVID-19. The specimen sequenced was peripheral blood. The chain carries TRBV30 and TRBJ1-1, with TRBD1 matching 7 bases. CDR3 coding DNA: TGTGCCTGGTTTACTACAGGGGTGGCTTTCTTT. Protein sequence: CAWFTTGVAFF. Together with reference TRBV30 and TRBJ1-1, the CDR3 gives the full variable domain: SQTIHQWPATLVQPVGSPLSLECTVEGTSNPNLYWYRQAAGRGLQLLFYSVGIGQISSEVPQNLSASRPQDRQFILSSKKLLLSDSGFYLCAWFTTGVAFFGQGTRLTVV.